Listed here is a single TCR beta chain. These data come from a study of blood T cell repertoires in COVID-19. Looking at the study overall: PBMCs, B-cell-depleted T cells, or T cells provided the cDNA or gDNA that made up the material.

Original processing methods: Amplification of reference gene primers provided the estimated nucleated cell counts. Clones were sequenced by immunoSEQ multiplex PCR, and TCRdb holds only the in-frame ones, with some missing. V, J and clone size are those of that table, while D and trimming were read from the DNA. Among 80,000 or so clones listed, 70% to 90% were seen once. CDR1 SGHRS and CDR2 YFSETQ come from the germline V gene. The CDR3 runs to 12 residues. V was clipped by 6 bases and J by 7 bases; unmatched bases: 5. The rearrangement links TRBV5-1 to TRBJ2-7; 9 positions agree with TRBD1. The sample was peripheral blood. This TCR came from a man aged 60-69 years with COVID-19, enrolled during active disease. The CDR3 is CASTGQGREQYF. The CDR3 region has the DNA TGCGCCAGCACGGGACAGGGTAGGGAGCAGTACTTC.